These T cell receptor beta chains were read from a single sample in a study of cytomegalovirus exposure and HLA in healthy donors. Clones were read by immunoSEQ multiplex PCR, and TCRdb kept only the in-frame ones, dropping some. This sample has some 110,000 clones, with about 81% found just once. Sequencing was performed on PBMCs. These receptors originate from a woman in her twenties or thirties in good health and CMV-seronegative. The CDR3 runs from the conserved cysteine through the conserved F or W. The D gene is left open where the match is weak. A clone size is listed for some rows: how often the clone was seen (once, few, many), or a class if it is expanded.

NA,TRBV6-5,TRBJ1-2,NA,CASSYSSVLGGYTF
NA,TRBV15,TRBJ2-7,TRBD2,CATSRDLAGGYEQYF
NA,TRBV6-5,TRBJ2-7,NA,CASSLSSGLPYEQYF
NA,TRBV2,TRBJ1-2,NA,CASSEISGNYGYTF
NA,TRBV6-5,TRBJ1-5,NA,CASSRGGYNQPQHF
NA,TRBV4-3,TRBJ2-3,NA,CASSQDRLALDTQYF
NA,TRBV10-3,TRBJ2-1,TRBD2,CAISGGLAEGDEQFF
few,TRBV10-3,TRBJ2-4,TRBD1,CAISETRDSSLAKNIQYF
NA,TRBV19,TRBJ2-1,TRBD2,CASSSLAGGPLSSYNEQFF
NA,TRBV15,TRBJ2-7,TRBD2,CATSRGGGEGFDEQYF
few,TRBV6-1,TRBJ2-1,TRBD2,CASSLLAGGNNEQFF
NA,TRBV6-6,TRBJ2-7,NA,CASSYSRLGGYEQYF
NA,TRBV9,TRBJ1-1,NA,CASTPQNLNTEAFF
NA,TRBV6-5,TRBJ1-6,TRBD1,CASRSTGANSPLHF
once,TRBV11-2,TRBJ2-7,NA,CASSLGEIYEQYF
NA,TRBV7-3,TRBJ2-2,NA,CASSLGGGGPIGELFF
NA,TRBV6-4,TRBJ2-5,NA,CASSPDYGETQYF
NA,TRBV18,TRBJ2-5,NA,CASSPSRTLRGETQYF
NA,TRBV9,TRBJ2-7,NA,CASSISGSTYEQYF